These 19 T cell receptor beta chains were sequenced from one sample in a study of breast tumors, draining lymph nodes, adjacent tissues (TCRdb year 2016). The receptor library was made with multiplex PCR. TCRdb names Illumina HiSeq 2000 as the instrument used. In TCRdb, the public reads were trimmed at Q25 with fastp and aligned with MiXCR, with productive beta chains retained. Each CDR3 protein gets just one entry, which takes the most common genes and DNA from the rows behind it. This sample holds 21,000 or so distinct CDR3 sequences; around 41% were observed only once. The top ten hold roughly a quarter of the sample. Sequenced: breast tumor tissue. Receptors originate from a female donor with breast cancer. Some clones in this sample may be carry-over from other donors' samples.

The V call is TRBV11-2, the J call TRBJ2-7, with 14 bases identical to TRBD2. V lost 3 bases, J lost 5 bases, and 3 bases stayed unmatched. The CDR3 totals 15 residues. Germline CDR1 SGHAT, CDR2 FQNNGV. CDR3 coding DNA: TGTGCCAGCAGCTTGGGACTAGCGGGAGTAAACGAGCAGTACTTC. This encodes CASSLGLAGVNEQYF.

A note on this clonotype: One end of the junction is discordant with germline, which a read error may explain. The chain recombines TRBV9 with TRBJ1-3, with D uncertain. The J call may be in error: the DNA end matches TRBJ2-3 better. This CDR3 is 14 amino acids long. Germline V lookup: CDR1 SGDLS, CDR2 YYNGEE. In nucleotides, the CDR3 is TGTGCCAGCACCGTAGATGGCTCCTTGGATACGCAGTATTTT. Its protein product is CASTVDGSLDTQYF.

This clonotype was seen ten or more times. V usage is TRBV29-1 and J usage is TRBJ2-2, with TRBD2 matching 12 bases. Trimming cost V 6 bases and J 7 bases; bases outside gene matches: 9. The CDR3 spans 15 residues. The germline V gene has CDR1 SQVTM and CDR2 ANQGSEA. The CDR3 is CSVSASGRAGGELFF. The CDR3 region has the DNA TGCAGCGTGTCTGCTAGCGGGAGGGCGGGCGGGGAGCTGTTTTTT.

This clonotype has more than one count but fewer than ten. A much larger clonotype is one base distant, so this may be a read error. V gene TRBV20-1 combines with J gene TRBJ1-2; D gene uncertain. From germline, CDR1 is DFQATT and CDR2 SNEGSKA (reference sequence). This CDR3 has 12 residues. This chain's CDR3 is CSAAKGEEGSTF. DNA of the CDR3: TGCAGTGCCGCCAAGGGTGAGGAGGGCTCCACCTTC.

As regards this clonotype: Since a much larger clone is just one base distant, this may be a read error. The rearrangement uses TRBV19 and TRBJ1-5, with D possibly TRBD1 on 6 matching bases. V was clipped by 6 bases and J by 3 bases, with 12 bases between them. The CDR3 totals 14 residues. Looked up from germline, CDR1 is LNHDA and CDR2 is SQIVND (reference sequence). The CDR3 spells CASRSGGSNQPQHF. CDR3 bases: TGTGCCAGTAGATCGGGGGGCTCCAATCAGCCCCAGCATTTT.

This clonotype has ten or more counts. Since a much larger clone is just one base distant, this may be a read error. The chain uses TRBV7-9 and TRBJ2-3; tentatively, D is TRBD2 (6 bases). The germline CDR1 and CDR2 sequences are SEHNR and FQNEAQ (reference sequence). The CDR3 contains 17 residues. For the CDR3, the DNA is TGTGCCAGCAGCTTAACTTGGCGGGAAACCATCACAGATCCGCAGTATTTT. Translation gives CASSLTWRETITDPQYF.

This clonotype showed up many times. The CDR3 DNA sequence: TGTGCCAGCAGACCCAGAACAACAGCCGGGACTAGCGGGAGGGGCTCCTACAATGAGCAGTTCTTC. The encoded protein is CASRPRTTAGTSGRGSYNEQFF. The V gene is TRBV7-2, the J gene TRBJ2-1; TRBD2 aligns across 16 bases. V was pared by 6 bases and J by 0 bases, with 17 bases of the junction left unmatched. The CDR3 runs to 22 residues. Germline CDR1 and CDR2: SGHTA and FQGNSA.

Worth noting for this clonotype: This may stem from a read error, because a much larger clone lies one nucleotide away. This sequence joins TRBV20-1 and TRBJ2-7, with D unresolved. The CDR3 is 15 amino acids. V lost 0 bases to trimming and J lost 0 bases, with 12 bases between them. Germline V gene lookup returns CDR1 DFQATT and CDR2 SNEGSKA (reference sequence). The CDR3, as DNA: TGCAGTGCTAGAGATTGGAAAAAGAGCTCCTACGAGCAGTACTTC. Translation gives CSARDWKKSSYEQYF.

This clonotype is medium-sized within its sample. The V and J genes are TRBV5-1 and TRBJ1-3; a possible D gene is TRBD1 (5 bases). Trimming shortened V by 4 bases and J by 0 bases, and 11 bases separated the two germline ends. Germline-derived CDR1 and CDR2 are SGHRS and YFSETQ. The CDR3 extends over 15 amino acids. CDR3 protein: CASSRDGTSGNTIYF. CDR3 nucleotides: TGCGCCAGCAGCCGGGACGGGACCTCTGGAAACACCATATATTTT.

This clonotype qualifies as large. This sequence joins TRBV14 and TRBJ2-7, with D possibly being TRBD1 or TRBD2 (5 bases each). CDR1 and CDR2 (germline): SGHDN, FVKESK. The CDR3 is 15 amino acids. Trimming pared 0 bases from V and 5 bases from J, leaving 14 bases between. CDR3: CASSQEGTLAHEQYF. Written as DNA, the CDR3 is TGTGCCAGCAGCCAAGAGGGGACCTTGGCCCACGAGCAGTACTTC. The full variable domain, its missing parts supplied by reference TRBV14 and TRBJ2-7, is EAGVTQFPSHSVIEKGQTVTLRCDPISGHDNLYWYRRVMGKEIKFLLHFVKESKQDESGMPNNRFLAERTGGTYSTLKVQPAELEDSGVYFCASSQEGTLAHEQYFGPGTRLTVT.

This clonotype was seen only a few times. The CDR3 sequence: CASSEQGTSGANVLTF. The CDR3 DNA is TGTGCCAGCAGTGAACAGGGAACTTCTGGGGCCAACGTCCTGACTTTC. The genes are TRBV6-1 and TRBJ2-6; possibly TRBD1 for D (5 bases). Deletions cut 2 bases from V and 1 base from J, with 9 bases between. Looked up from germline, CDR1 is MNHNS and CDR2 is SASEGT. CDR3 size: 16 residues.

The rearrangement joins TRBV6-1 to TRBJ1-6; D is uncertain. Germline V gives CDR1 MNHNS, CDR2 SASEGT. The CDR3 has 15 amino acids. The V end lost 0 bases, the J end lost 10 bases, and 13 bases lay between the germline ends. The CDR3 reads CASSEALDLVSPLHF. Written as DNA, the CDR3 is TGTGCCAGCAGTGAAGCGCTAGACTTGGTCTCACCCCTCCACTTT.

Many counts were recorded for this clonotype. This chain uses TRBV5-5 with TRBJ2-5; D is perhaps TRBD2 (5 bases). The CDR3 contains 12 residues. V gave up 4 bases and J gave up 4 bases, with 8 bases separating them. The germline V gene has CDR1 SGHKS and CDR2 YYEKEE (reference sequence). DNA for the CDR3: TGTGCCAGCAGCATCGGGGTAGAGACCCAGTACTTC. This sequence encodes CASSIGVETQYF.

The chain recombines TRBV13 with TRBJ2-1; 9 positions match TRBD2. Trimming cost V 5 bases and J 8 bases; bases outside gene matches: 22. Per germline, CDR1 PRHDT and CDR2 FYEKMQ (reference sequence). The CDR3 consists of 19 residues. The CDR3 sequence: CASSVSRALKAGGGDEQFF. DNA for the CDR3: TGTGCCAGCAGCGTATCCCGTGCCCTAAAAGCGGGAGGTGGGGATGAGCAGTTCTTC.

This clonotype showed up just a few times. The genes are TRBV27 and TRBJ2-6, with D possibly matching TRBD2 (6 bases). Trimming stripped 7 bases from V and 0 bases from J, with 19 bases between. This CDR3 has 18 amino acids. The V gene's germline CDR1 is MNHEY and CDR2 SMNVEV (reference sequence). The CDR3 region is CASKAVGLAFSGANVLTF. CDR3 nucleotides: TGTGCCAGCAAGGCCGTGGGACTCGCCTTCTCTGGGGCCAACGTCCTGACTTTC.

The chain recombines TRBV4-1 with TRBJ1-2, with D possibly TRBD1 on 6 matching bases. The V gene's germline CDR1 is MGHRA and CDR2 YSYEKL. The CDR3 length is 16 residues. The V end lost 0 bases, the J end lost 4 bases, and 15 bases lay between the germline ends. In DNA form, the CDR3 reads TGCGCCAGCAGCCAAGATCAATCGGGAGGGGGCTATGGCTACACCTTC. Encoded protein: CASSQDQSGGGYGYTF.

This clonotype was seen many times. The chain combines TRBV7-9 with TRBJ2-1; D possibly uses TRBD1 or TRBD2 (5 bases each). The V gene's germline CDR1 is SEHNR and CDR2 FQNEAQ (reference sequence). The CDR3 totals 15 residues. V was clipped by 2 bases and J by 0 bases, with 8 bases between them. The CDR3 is CASSLFGASYNEQFF. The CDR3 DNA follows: TGTGCCAGCAGCTTATTCGGGGCCTCCTACAATGAGCAGTTCTTC.

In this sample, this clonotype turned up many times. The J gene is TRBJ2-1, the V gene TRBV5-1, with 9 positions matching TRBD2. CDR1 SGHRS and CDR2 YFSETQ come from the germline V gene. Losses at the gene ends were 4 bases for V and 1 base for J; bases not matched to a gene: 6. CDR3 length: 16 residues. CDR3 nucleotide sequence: TGCGCCAGCAGCGGGGGGACTAGCCCTTCCTACAATGAGCAGTTCTTC. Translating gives CASSGGTSPSYNEQFF.

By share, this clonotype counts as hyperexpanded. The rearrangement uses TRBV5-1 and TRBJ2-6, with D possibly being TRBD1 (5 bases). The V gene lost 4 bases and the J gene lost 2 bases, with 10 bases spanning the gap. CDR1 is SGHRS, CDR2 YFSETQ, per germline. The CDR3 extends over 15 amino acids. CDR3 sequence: CASSLQGTGANVLTF. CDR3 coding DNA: TGCGCCAGCAGCCTGCAGGGTACTGGGGCCAACGTCCTGACTTTC.